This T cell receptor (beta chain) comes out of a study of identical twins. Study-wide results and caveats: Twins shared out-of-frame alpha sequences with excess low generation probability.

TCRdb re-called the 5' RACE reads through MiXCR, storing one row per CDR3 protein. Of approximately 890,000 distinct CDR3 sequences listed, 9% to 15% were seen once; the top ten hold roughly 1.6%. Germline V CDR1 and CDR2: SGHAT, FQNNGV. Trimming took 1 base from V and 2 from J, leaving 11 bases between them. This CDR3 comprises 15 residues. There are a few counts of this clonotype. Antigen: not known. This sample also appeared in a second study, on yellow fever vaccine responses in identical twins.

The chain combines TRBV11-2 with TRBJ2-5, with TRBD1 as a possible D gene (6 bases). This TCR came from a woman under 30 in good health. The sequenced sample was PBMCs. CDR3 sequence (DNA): TGTGCCAGCAGCTTAGGCCAGGGGATGCAAGAGACCCAGTACTTC. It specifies CASSLGQGMQETQYF.